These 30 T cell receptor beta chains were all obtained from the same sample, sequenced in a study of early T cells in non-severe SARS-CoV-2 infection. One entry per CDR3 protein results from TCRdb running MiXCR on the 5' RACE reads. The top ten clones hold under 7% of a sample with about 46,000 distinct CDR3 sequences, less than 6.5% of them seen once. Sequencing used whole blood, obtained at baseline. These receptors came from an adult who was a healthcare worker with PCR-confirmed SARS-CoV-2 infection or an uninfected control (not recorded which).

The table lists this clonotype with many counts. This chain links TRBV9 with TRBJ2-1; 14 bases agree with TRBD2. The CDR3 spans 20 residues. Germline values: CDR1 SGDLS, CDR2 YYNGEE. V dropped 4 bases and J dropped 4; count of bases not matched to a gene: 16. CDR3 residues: CASSPRGTSGRGGGYNEQFF. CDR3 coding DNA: TGTGCCAGCAGCCCCCGAGGGACTAGCGGGAGAGGAGGCGGGTACAATGAGCAGTTCTTC.

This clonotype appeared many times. Here the CDR3 reads CASSSVRTVDTQYF. For the CDR3, the DNA is TGTGCCAGCAGTTCGGTGAGGACAGTAGATACGCAGTATTTT. The J gene is TRBJ2-3, the V gene TRBV28; the D gene is possibly TRBD1 (6 bases). The V end lost 4 bases, the J end lost 5 bases, and 13 bases lay between the germline ends. This CDR3 is built from 14 residues. Germline lookup yields CDR1 MDHEN and CDR2 SYDVKM.

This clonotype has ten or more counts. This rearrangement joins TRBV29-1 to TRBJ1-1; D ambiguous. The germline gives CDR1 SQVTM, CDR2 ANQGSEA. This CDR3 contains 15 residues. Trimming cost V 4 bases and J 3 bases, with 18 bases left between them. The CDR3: CSVVLVGNRDTEAFF. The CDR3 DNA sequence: TGCAGCGTTGTATTGGTCGGAAATAGGGACACTGAAGCTTTCTTT.

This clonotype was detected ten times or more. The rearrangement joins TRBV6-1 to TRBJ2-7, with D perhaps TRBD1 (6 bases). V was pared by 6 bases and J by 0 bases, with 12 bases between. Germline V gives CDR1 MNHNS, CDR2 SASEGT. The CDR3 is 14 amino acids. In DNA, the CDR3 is TGTGCCAGCAGCAAACGGGACACCTCCTACGAGCAGTACTTC. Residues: CASSKRDTSYEQYF.

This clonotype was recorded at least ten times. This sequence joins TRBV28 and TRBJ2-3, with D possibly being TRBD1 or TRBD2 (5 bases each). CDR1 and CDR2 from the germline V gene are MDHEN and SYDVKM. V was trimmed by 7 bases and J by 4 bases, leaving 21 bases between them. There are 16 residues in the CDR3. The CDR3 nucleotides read TGTGCCAGCAATTTTTGGGGACGGGATGGGGCAGATACGCAGTATTTT. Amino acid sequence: CASNFWGRDGADTQYF.

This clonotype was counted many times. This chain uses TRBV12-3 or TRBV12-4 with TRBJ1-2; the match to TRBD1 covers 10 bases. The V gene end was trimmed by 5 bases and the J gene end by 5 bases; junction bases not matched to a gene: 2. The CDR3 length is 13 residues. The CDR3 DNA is TGTGCCAGCAGTAGGGACAGGGGATATGGCTACACCTTC. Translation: CASSRDRGYGYTF.

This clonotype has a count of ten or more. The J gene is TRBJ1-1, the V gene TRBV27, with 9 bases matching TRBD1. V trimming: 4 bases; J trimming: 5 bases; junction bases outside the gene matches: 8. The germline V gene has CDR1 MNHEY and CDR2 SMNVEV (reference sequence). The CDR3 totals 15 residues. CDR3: CASSSADRGYTEAFF. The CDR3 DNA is TGTGCCAGCAGTTCCGCCGACAGGGGGTATACTGAAGCTTTCTTT.

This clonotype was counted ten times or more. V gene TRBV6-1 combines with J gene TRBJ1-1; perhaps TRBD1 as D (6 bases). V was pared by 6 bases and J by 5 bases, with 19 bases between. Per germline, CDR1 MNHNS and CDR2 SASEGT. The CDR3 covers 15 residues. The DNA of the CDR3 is TGTGCCAGCAGACTCAGACAGGTTGGTTTGACTGAAGCTTTCTTT. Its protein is CASRLRQVGLTEAFF.

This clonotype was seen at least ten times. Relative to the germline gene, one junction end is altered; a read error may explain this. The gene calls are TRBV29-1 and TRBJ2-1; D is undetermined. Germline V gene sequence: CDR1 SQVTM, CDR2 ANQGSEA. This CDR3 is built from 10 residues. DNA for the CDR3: TGCAGCGTTGAAAGAGGAATAGGGTACTTC. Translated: CSVERGIGYF.

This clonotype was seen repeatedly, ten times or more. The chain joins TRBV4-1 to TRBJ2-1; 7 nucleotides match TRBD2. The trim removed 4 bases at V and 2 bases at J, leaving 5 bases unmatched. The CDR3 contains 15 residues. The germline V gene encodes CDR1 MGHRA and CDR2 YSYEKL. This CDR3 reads CASSPASGTYNEQFF. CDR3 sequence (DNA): TGCGCCAGCAGCCCGGCTAGCGGAACCTACAATGAGCAGTTCTTC.

The CDR3 reads CASTRGTDTQYF. The CDR3 DNA sequence: TGTGCCAGTACCAGGGGGACAGATACGCAGTATTTT. The V call is TRBV28, the J call TRBJ2-3, with 7 bases matching TRBD1. The CDR3 is 12 residues long. Looked up from germline, CDR1 is MDHEN and CDR2 is SYDVKM. V lost 9 bases and J lost 3; bases outside the gene matches: 3.

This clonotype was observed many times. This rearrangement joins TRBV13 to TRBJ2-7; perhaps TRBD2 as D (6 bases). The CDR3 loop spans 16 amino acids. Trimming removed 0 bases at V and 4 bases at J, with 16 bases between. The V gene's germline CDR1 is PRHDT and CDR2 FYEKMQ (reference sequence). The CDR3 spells CASSLGLRNGGYEQYF. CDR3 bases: TGTGCCAGCAGCTTAGGCCTTAGGAATGGGGGGTACGAGCAGTACTTC.

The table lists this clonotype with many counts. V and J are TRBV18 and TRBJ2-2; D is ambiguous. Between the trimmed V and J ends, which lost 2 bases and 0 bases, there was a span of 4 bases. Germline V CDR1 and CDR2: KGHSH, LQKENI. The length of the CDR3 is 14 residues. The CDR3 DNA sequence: TGTGCCAGCTCACCAACAACGAACACCGGGGAGCTGTTTTTT. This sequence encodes CASSPTTNTGELFF.

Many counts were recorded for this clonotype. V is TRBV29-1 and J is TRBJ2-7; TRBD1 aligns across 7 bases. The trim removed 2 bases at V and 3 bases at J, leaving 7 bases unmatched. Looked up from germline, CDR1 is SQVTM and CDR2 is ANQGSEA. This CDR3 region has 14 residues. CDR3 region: CSVESVTGNYEQYF. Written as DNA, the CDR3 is TGCAGCGTTGAATCCGTGACAGGGAACTACGAGCAGTACTTC.

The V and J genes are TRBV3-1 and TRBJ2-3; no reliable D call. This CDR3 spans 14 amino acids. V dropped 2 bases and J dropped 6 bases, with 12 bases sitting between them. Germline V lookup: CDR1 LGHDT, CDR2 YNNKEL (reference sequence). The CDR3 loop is CASSQSIPHDTQYF. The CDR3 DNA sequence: TGTGCCAGCAGCCAAAGCATTCCTCACGATACGCAGTATTTT.

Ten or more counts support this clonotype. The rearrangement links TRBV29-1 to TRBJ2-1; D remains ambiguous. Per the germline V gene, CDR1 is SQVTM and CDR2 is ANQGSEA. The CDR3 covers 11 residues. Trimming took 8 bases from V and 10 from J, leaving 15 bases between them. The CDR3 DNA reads TGCAGCTCCCGCTCCGGCGTGGAGCAGTTCTTC. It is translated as CSSRSGVEQFF.

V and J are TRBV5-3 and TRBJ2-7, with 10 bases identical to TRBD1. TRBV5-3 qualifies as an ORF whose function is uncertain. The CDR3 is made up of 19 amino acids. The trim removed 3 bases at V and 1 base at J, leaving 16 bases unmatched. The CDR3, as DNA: TGTGCCAGAAGCTGTGCCTACCGGGACAGGGGACCCCAATCCTACGAGCAGTACTTC. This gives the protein CARSCAYRDRGPQSYEQYF.

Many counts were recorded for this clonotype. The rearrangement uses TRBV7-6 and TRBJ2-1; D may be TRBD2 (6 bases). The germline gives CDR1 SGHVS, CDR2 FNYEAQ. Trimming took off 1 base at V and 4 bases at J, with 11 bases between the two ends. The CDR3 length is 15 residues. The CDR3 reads CASSLDGGPYNEQFF. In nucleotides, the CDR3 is TGTGCCAGCAGCTTAGACGGAGGGCCATACAATGAGCAGTTCTTC.

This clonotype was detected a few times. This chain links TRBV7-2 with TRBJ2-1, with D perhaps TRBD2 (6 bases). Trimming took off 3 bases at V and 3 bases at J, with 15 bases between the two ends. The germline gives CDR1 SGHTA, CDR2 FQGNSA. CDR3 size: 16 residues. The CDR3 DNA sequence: TGTGCCAGCAGCTTCGCGAGGTCGGACTACTACAATGAGCAGTTCTTC. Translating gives CASSFARSDYYNEQFF.

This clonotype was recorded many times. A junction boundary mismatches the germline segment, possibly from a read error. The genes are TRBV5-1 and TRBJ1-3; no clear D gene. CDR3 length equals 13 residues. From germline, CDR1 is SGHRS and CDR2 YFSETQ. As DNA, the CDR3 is TGCGCCAGCAGCTTGGGATCTGAAAACACCATATATTTT. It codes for CASSLGSENTIYF.

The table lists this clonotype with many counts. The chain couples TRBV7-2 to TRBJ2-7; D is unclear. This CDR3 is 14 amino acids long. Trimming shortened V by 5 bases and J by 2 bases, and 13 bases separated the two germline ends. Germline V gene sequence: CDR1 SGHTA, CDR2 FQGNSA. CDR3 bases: TGTGCCAGCAGCCGTAGAGTCAGAACCTACGAGCAGTACTTC. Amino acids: CASSRRVRTYEQYF.

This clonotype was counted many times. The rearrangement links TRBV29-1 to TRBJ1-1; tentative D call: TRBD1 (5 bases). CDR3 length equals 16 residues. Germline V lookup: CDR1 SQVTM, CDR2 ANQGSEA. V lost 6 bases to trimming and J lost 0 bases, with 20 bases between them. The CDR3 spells CSVKAGGLGMNTEAFF. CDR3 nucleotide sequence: TGCAGCGTAAAGGCGGGGGGGTTGGGCATGAACACTGAAGCTTTCTTT.

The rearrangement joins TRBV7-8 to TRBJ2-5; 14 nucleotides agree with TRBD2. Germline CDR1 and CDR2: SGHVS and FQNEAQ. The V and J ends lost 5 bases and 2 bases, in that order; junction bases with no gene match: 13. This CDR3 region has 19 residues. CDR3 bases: TGTGCCAGCAGCCACAGAGGGACTAGCGGGAGTCCCCCACAAGAGACCCAGTACTTC. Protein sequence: CASSHRGTSGSPPQETQYF.

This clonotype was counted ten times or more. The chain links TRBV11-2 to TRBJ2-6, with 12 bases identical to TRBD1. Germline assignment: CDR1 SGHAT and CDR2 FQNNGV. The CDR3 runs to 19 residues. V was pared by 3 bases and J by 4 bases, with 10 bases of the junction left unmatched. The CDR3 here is CASSFLPGQGAPGANVLTF. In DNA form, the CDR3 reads TGTGCCAGCAGCTTCCTCCCGGGACAGGGGGCGCCAGGGGCCAACGTCCTGACTTTC.

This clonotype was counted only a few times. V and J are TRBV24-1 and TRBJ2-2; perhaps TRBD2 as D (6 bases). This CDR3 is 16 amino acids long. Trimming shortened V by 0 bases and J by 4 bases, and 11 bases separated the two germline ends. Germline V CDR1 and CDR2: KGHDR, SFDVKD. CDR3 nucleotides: TGTGCCACCAGTGATTTGGTCGGGAGCGGCACCGGGGAGCTGTTTTTT. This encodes CATSDLVGSGTGELFF.

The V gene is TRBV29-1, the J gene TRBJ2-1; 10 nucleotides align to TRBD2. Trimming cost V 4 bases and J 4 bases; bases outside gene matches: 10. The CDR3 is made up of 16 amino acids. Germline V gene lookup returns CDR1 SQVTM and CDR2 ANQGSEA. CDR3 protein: CSVGSLAGALYNEQFF. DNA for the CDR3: TGCAGCGTTGGGTCGCTAGCGGGAGCCCTATACAATGAGCAGTTCTTC.

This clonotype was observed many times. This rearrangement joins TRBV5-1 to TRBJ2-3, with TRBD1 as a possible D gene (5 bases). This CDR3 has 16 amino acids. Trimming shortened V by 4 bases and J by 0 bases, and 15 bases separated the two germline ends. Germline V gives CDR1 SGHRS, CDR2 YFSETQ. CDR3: CASSPSWGISTDTQYF. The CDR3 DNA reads TGCGCCAGCAGCCCCTCGTGGGGCATCAGCACAGATACGCAGTATTTT.

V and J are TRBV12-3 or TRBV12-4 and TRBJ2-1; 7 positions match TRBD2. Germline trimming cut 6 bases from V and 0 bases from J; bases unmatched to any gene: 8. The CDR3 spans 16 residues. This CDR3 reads CASSQGAGSSYNEQFF. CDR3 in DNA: TGTGCCAGCAGCCAAGGAGCGGGAAGCTCCTACAATGAGCAGTTCTTC.

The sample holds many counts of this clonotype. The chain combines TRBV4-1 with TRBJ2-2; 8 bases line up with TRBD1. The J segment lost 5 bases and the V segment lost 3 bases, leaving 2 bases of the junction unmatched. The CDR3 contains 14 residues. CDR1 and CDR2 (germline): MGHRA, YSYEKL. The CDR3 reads CASSHTGGTGELFF. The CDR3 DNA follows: TGCGCCAGCAGCCACACAGGGGGGACCGGGGAGCTGTTTTTT.

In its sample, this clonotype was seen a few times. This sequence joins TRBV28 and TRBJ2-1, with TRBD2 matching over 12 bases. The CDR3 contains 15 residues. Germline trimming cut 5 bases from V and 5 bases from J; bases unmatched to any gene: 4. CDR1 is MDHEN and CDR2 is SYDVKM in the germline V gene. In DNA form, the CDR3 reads TGTGCCAGCAGTCAATGGACTAGCGGGGACAATGAGCAGTTCTTC. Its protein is CASSQWTSGDNEQFF.